This T cell receptor (beta chain) was documented in a study of OX40 agonist ivuxolimab in advanced cancers. Study summary: Allowance was made for prior anti-PD-1, anti-PD-L1 or anti-CTLA-4 therapy, and about 40% had some.

Blood draws occurred at baseline, cycle 4 day 1, and cycle 7 day 1. Study conclusions and caveats: CD4+ T cells averaged fewer expanded clones than CD8+ T cells.

Turning to this clone: Its antigen remains unidentified.

The germline CDR1 and CDR2 sequences are LNHDA and SQIVND (reference sequence). This CDR3 is 15 amino acids long. The ends lost 5 bases at V and 9 bases at J; junction bases unmatched: 13. Repertoires were generated with immunoSEQ multiplex PCR, while TCRdb's copy carries only in-frame clones and drops some. The sample holds about 24,000 clones; 84% are singletons and the top ten take about 24%. The TCR comes from an adult with an advanced solid tumor such as melanoma, head and neck, liver or kidney cancer. Source: CD4+ or CD8+ T cells sorted from blood, taken in a trial of the OX40 agonist ivuxolimab. The rearrangement joins TRBV19 to TRBJ2-1; 7 nucleotides match TRBD2. CDR3 protein: CASSPPAGPAGEQFF. The CDR3, as DNA: TGTGCCAGTAGTCCCCCAGCGGGACCGGCCGGTGAGCAGTTCTTC.